What follows is one TCR beta chain and its context. The antigen is unknown. This sample was included in a study of graft-versus-host responses after intestinal transplantation. Clones were read by immunoSEQ multiplex PCR, and TCRdb kept only the in-frame ones, dropping some. The sample comprises some 120,000 clones, roughly 92% of which are singletons, and approximately 0.25% rests with the top ten. Looked up from germline, CDR1 is LNHDA and CDR2 is SQIVND (reference sequence). This CDR3 comprises 11 residues. The germline V and J ends were trimmed by 3 bases and 3 bases, with 3 bases remaining between them.

The rearrangement links TRBV19 to TRBJ2-7; no definite D call. The source was unstimulated CD4+ T cells sorted from spleen or lymph node cells, collected before transplant. The sequence came from a human donor who was the organ donor for an intestinal transplant. The CDR3 loop reads CASSMGYEQYF. The DNA for the CDR3 is TGTGCCAGTAGTATGGGCTACGAGCAGTACTTC.